This T cell receptor (beta chain) was obtained from a study of CD8 T cells in Susac syndrome. TCR beta sequencing was performed on blood CD8+ and CD4+ T cells. Per germline, CDR1 SGHVS and CDR2 FQNEAQ. With 5 bases removed from V and 2 bases from J, the gap between germline ends came to 18 bases. CDR3 length: 16 amino acids. Reverse transcription of about 0.45 to 1 ug RNA was carried out with random hexamers. The method of amplification for TCR beta CDR3 was immunoSEQ multiplex PCR, covering 54 Vbeta and 13 Jbeta. TCRdb recomputed calls from the immunoSEQ multiplex PCR reads with MiXCR, one row per CDR3 protein. The sample has about 280,000 distinct CDR3 sequences, roughly 81% seen once; the top ten hold approximately 0.11%.

This sequence was found in a human donor with multiple sclerosis. The V and J genes are TRBV7-8 and TRBJ2-5, with unresolved D. Sequences were obtained from CD8+ T cells from PBMCs. CDR3 DNA: TGTGCCAGCAGCGCTTATGGCGAGGATTTGCAAGAGACCCAGTACTTC. This gives the protein CASSAYGEDLQETQYF.